These T cell receptor beta chains were read from a single sample in a study of blood T cell repertoires in COVID-19. Sequencing used immunoSEQ multiplex PCR; TCRdb keeps in-frame clones, though not all of them. The profile shows around 160,000 clones, more than 80% of them singletons. The sequencing sample was made of peripheral blood. Receptors were obtained from a man in his sixties with acute or convalescent COVID-19. Both conserved end residues are part of each CDR3. The D gene is left open where the match is weak. Clone sizes are given selectively: once, few, many, or a class where the clone is expanded.

clone_size	d_call	v_call	j_call	cdr3_nt	cdr3_aa
-	TRBD2	TRBV24-1	TRBJ2-5	TGTGCCACCAGTGATCCAAGGACTAGCGGGGCCCAGGCAGAGACCCAGTACTTC	CATSDPRTSGAQAETQYF
-	TRBD1	TRBV5-1	TRBJ1-2	TGCGCCAGCAGCCCAGGGGGCTCTGGGCTCACTATAGGGTACACCTTC	CASSPGGSGLTIGYTF
-	-	TRBV5-1	TRBJ1-2	TGCGCCAGCAGCCCCCTACAGGGTACCTATGGCTACACCTTC	CASSPLQGTYGYTF
-	TRBD1	TRBV5-1	TRBJ1-3	TGCGCCAGCAGCATACAGGGGAACTCTGGAAACACCATATATTTT	CASSIQGNSGNTIYF
-	TRBD1	TRBV7-2	TRBJ1-2	TGTGCCAGCAGCTTAGCCCGACAGGGACGGGATGGCTACACCTTC	CASSLARQGRDGYTF
-	-	TRBV5-1	TRBJ2-7	TGCGCCAGCAGCTTGCCTGGACAGTCTTACGAGCAGTACTTC	CASSLPGQSYEQYF
-	-	TRBV9	TRBJ2-3	TGTGCCAGCAGCGTAGAGGCGCCTAGGGGCGCCGGAGATACGCAGTATTTT	CASSVEAPRGAGDTQYF
-	TRBD1	TRBV6-7	TRBJ2-6	TGTGCCATCCCGGGACAGGGAATATCTGGGGCCAACGTCCTGACTTTC	CAIPGQGISGANVLTF
-	TRBD1	TRBV6-5	TRBJ2-2	TGTGCCAGCAGTTACTGGGACAGGGTGAACACCGGGGAGCTGTTTTTT	CASSYWDRVNTGELFF
once	TRBD1	TRBV10-1	TRBJ1-1	TGCGCCAGCAGCCCCGGACAGGGGAACACTGAAGCTTTCTTT	CASSPGQGNTEAFF
-	TRBD2	TRBV5-1	TRBJ2-3	TGCGCCAGCAGCGCGGGACTAGCGGGCACCACAGATACGCAGTATTTT	CASSAGLAGTTDTQYF
-	-	TRBV4-3	TRBJ1-5	TGCGCCAGCAGCCAAGTCAGAACTAGCAATCAGCCCCAGCATTTT	CASSQVRTSNQPQHF
-	-	TRBV4-3	TRBJ2-1	TGCGCCAGCAGCCCGAGTTTGGACTGGCTCAATGAGCAGTTCTTC	CASSPSLDWLNEQFF
-	-	TRBV7-9	TRBJ1-1	TGTGCCAGCAGCCGGCAGGGGTCAAGCACTGAAGCTTTCTTT	CASSRQGSSTEAFF
-	-	TRBV6-6	TRBJ1-4	TGTGCCAGCAGCAGGCAAGGGGGAACTAATGAAAAACTGTTTTTT	CASSRQGGTNEKLFF
-	-	TRBV20-1	TRBJ2-1	TGCAGTGCTAGTTGGACTACCAATGAGCAGTTCTTC	CSASWTTNEQFF
once	-	TRBV9	TRBJ2-2	TGTGCCAGCAGCCGCCTGTCAGGGGGCGGGGGCCTGCGCACCGGGGAGCTGTTTTTT	CASSRLSGGGGLRTGELFF
-	-	TRBV6-5	TRBJ1-6	TGTGCCAGCAGTACCACGGGACTGAGTAATTCACCCCTCCACTTT	CASSTTGLSNSPLHF
-	TRBD1	TRBV5-1	TRBJ2-7	TGCGCCAGCAGGGGACAGGGATCCTACGAGCAGTACTTC	CASRGQGSYEQYF
-	-	TRBV10-1	TRBJ1-1	TGCGCCAGCACTACAGGGTCGTCACGGAACACTGAAGCTTTCTTT	CASTTGSSRNTEAFF
-	TRBD1	TRBV6-5	TRBJ1-2	TGTGCCAGCAGACCTACAGGGGGTGGCTATGGCTACACCTTC	CASRPTGGGYGYTF
once	TRBD1	TRBV25-1	TRBJ1-6	TGTGCCAGCAGTGAACGGACAGGCGGTCGTTCACCCCTCCACTTT	CASSERTGGRSPLHF
-	TRBD1	TRBV5-6	TRBJ1-5	TGTGCCAGCAGCTTGTCCTTGTCGAACAGGGGGAATCAGCCCCAGCATTTT	CASSLSLSNRGNQPQHF
-	-	TRBV20-1	TRBJ1-2	TGCAGTGCTAGTGAGGGGGGGCGTTATGGCTACACCTTC	CSASEGGRYGYTF